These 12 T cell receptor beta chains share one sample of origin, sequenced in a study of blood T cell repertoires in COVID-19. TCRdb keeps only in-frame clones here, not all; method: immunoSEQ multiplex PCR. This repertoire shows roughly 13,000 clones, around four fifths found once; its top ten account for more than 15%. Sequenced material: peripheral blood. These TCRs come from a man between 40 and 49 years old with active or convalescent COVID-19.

The CDR3 DNA follows: TGCGCCAGCAGCTTAGGACAGGGAGGAGGGGGCCTCACAGATACGCAGTATTTT. It yields the protein CASSLGQGGGGLTDTQYF. The chain couples TRBV5-1 to TRBJ2-3, with 8 nucleotides matching TRBD1. Germline CDR1 reads SGHRS; CDR2 reads YFSETQ. CDR3 size: 18 residues. V trimming: 2 bases; J trimming: 2 bases; junction bases outside the gene matches: 13.

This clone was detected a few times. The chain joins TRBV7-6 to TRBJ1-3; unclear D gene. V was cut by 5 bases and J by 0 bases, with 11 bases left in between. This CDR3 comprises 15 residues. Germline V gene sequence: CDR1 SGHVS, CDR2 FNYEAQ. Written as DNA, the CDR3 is TGTGCCAGCAGCCCAGAGGGTGCCTCTGGAAACACCATATATTTT. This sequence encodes CASSPEGASGNTIYF.

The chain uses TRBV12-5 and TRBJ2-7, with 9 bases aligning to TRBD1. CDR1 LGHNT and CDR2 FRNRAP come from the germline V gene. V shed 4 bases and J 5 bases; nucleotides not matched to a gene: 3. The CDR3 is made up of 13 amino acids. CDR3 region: CASGWTGVNEQYF. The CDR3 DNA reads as TGTGCTAGTGGTTGGACAGGGGTTAACGAGCAGTACTTC. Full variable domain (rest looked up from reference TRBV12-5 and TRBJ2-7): DARVTQTPRHKVTEMGQEVTMRCQPILGHNTVFWYRQTMMQGLELLAYFRNRAPLDDSGMPKDRFSAEMPDATLATLKIQPSEPRDSAVYFCASGWTGVNEQYFGPGTRLTVT.

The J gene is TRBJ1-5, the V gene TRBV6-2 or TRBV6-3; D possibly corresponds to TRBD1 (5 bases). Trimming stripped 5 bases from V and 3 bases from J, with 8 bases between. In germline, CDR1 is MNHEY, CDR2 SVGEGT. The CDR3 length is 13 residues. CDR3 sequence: CASSTRVNQPQHF. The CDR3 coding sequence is TGTGCCAGCAGTACCAGGGTCAATCAGCCCCAGCATTTT.

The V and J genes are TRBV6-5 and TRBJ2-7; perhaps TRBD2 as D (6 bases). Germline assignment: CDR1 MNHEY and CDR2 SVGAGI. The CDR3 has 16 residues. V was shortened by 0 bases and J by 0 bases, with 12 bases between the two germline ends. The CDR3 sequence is CASSYSTAGSSYEQYF. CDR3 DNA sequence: TGTGCCAGCAGTTACTCGACGGCGGGGAGCTCCTACGAGCAGTACTTC.

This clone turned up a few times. The CDR3 DNA sequence: TGTGCCAGCAGCTTATCAGGGGGCGACGGCTACACCTTC. The encoded protein is CASSLSGGDGYTF. This chain connects TRBV7-9 to TRBJ1-2; TRBD1 matches at 8 bases. The V gene end was trimmed by 2 bases and the J gene end by 8 bases; junction bases not matched to a gene: 4. Germline CDR1 and CDR2: SEHNR and FQNEAQ (reference sequence). This CDR3 comprises 13 residues.

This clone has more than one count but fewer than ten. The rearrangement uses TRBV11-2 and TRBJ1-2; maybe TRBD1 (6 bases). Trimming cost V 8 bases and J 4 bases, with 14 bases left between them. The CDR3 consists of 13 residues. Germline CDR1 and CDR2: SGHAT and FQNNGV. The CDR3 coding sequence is TGTGCCAGCGCCGGGACAAGATCCTATGGCTACACCTTC. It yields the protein CASAGTRSYGYTF.

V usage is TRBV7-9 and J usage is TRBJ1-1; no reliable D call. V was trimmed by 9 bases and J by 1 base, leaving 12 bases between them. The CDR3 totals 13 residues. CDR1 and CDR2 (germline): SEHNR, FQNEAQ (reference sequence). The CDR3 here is CASTTIANTEAFF. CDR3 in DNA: TGTGCCAGTACTACAATAGCGAACACTGAAGCTTTCTTT.

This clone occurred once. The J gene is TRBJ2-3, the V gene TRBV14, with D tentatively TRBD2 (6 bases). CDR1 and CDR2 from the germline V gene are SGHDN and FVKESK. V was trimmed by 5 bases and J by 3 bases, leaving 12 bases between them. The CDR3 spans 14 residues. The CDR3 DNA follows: TGTGCCAGCAGCAGGGACTTAATGACAGATACGCAGTATTTT. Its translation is CASSRDLMTDTQYF.

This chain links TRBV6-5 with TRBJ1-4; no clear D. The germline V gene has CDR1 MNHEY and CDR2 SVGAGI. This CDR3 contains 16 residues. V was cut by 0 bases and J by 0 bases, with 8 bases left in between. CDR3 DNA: TGTGCCAGCAGTTACTCCCAGAATCCAACTAATGAAAAACTGTTTTTT. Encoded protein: CASSYSQNPTNEKLFF.

The CDR3 sequence: CASSYRDRDYEQYF. CDR3 DNA sequence: TGTGCCAGCAGTTACCGAGACAGGGACTACGAGCAGTACTTC. V and J are TRBV6-9 and TRBJ2-7; 7 positions agree with TRBD1. Germline values: CDR1 MNHGY, CDR2 SVAAGI. After removal of 3 bases from V and 3 bases from J, the junction contained 5 bases not matched to a gene. CDR3 size: 14 residues.

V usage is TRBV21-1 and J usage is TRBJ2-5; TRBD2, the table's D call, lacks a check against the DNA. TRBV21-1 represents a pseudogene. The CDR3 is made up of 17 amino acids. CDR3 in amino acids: CASSKEPTGGGKWTQYF. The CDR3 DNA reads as TGTGCCAGCAGCAAAGAGCCTACGGGCGGCGGGAAGTGGACCCAGTACTTC.